Sequencing of this T cell receptor beta chain was carried out in a study of T-cell reconstitution after alpha-beta-depleted transplantation in children. This clonotype came up a few times. The CDR3 extends over 15 amino acids. V was clipped by 7 bases and J by 1 base, with 19 bases between them. The germline gives CDR1 SQVTM, CDR2 ANQGSEA. As it was prepared, the TCRbeta library received unique molecular identifiers. TCRdb re-called the PCR reads through MiXCR, storing one row per CDR3 protein. The table has fewer than 200,000 distinct CDR3 sequences, more than 6.5% seen once. Sample: PBMCs from the stem cell graft donor, taken from the stem cell graft. This TCR was sampled from a human donor who donated a stem cell graft to a child with Wiskott-Aldrich syndrome. The chain recombines TRBV29-1 with TRBJ2-5; TRBD1 or TRBD2 may be the D gene (5 bases each). DNA for the CDR3: TGCAGCGGACGAGAGGGACGGAGTGTCCAAGAGACCCAGTACTTC. Its translation is CSGREGRSVQETQYF.